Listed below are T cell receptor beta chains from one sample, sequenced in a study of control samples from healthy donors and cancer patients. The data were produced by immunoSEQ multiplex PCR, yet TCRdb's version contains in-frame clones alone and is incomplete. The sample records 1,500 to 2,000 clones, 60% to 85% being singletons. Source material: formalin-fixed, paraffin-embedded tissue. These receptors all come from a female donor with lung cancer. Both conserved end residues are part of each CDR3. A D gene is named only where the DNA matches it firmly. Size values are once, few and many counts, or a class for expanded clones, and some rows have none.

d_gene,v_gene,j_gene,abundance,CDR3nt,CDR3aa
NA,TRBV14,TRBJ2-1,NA,TGTGCCAGCAGCCAAGATAGCTGGCCAAGTAATGAGCAGTTCTTC,CASSQDSWPSNEQFF
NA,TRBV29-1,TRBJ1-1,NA,TGCAGCGGCCGGGCTCCAAATGCTGAAGCTTTCTTT,CSGRAPNAEAFF
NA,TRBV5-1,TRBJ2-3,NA,TGCGCCAGCAGGTCGGCGGGGCGGACAGATACGCAGTATTTT,CASRSAGRTDTQYF
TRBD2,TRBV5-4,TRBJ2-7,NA,TGTGCCACCCGGGCGGGAGGAGCCTACGAGCAGTACTTC,CATRAGGAYEQYF
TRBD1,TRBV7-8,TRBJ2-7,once,TGTGCCAGCAGCTTAGTACGCGGGACAGGGTCCTACGAGCAGTACTTC,CASSLVRGTGSYEQYF
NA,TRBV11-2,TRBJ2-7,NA,TGTGCCAGCAGCTTAGGTACAGGGGGGGTCGAGCAGTACTTC,CASSLGTGGVEQYF
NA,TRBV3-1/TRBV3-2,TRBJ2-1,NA,TGTGCTAGCAGCCCCTCTATTACTCCTTCCTACAATGAGCAGTTCTTC,CASSPSITPSYNEQFF
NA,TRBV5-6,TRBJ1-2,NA,TGTGCCAGCAGCTTTGGGGGGGTTCGATATGGCTACACCTTC,CASSFGGVRYGYTF
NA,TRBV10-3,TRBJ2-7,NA,TGTGCCATCAGCCGAGCTGGAAGAGACTACGAGCAGTACTTC,CAISRAGRDYEQYF
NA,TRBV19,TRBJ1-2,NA,TGTGCCAGTAGCGACAGAGCCTACGGCTACACCTTC,CASSDRAYGYTF